This T cell receptor (beta chain) was retrieved from a study of a mutant IDH1 vaccine in newly diagnosed glioma. Study at large: Once 4-6 weeks had passed after radiotherapy alone, vaccination started, or it started with temozolomide cycles.

This CDR3 is 14 amino acids long. Trimming took off 4 bases at V and 5 bases at J, with 11 bases between the two ends. Germline CDR1 is LGHNA and CDR2 is YNFKEQ. Using immunoSEQ multiplex PCR, the repertoire was profiled, and TCRdb retains in-frame clones only, with some absent. The table records fewer than 45,000 clones, roughly nine tenths of them present only once. To note about this clone: What it binds is not known.

The sample's time point: week 35, safety follow-up. In the vaccine, a single dose held 300 ug of the mutant IDH1 20-mer peptide, along with topical imiquimod. Each of the donors came in with new WHO grade 3 or 4 astrocytomas that were IDH1-mutant and ATRX-lost. This chain uses TRBV4-2 with TRBJ2-2; D is undetermined. This clonotype originated in a man aged 40-50 years with glioma. Sequencing was performed on PBMCs, taken from a glioma patient whose treatment included an IDH1 peptide vaccine. The CDR3 sequence: CASSLPVSTGELFF. CDR3 in DNA: TGTGCCAGCAGCCTCCCGGTATCAACCGGGGAGCTGTTTTTT.